This T cell receptor beta chain was recorded in a study of T cells in Graves' hyperthyroidism and ophthalmopathy. Study context: The initial diagnosis was the point when peripheral blood was collected, ahead of any treatment.

Deletions cut 1 base from V and 1 base from J, with 10 bases between. This CDR3 has 15 amino acids. CDR1 SGHAT and CDR2 FQNNGV come from the germline V gene. Amplification targeted TCR beta CDR3 regions from RNA transcripts. First-round RT-PCR of the TCR CDR3 relied on the HTBI primer set. TCRdb passed the multiplex PCR reads through MiXCR, listing each CDR3 protein once. The sample lists a few hundred thousand distinct CDR3 sequences; approximately 14% were seen once. This clonotype has only a few counts. Across 18 months, stable Graves' hyperthyroidism was marked by no progression to ophthalmopathy. Diagnoses used clinical symptoms, serum thyroxine and TRAb, thyroid ultrasound and orbital computed tomography. The PBMCs had their origin in less than 13 ml of fresh peripheral blood.

The TCR was taken from a woman between 18 and 29 years old with Graves' hyperthyroidism. This rearrangement joins TRBV11-2 to TRBJ2-5; D unresolved. The sequencing sample was made of blood. The CDR3 nucleotides are TGTGCCAGCAGCTTAGTACCCAGGATCCAAGAGACCCAGTACTTC. Translation gives CASSLVPRIQETQYF.